This T cell receptor beta chain is from a study of blood T cell repertoires in COVID-19. Study in general: Samples came from the United States, Italy and Spain, spanning acute and convalescent COVID-19. T cells, B-cell-depleted T cells, or PBMCs supplied cDNA or gDNA.

As processed by the authors: Using reference gene primer amplification, nucleated cell counts were estimated. TCRdb's copy holds only in-frame clones and misses some; the assay was immunoSEQ multiplex PCR. The D gene and trimming were derived from the DNA, and the V and J assignments and clone size from that table. Among 200,000 to 300,000 clones, roughly nine tenths were seen once, and the ten largest hold 6.2%. Trimming shortened V by 5 bases and J by 3 bases, and 9 bases separated the two germline ends. This CDR3 spans 13 amino acids. Germline loops: CDR1 MGHDK, CDR2 SYGVNS. The V gene is TRBV25-1, the J gene TRBJ2-3; D call uncertain. This clonotype was obtained from a man in his fifties or sixties with acute or convalescent COVID-19. The material sequenced was peripheral blood. The CDR3 sequence: CASSPLPTDTQYF. In DNA, the CDR3 is TGTGCCAGCAGTCCCCTCCCGACAGATACGCAGTATTTT.